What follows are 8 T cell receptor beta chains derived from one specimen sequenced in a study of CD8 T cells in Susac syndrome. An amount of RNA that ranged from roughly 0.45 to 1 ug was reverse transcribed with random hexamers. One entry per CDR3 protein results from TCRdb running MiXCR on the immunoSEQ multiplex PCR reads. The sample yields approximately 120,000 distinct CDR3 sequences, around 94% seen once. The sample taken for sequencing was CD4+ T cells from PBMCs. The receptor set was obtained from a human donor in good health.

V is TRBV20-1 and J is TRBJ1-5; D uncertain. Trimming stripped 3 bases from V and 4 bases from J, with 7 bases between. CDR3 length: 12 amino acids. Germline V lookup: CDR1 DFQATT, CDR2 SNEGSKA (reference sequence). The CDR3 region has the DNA TGCAGTGCTAGCGACGGGAATCAGCCCCAGCATTTT. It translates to CSASDGNQPQHF.

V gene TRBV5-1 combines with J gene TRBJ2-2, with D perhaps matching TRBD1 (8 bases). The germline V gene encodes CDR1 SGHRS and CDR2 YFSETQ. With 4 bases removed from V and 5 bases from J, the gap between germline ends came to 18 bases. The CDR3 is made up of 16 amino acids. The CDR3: CASSASGQGGTGELFF. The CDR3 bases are TGCGCCAGCAGCGCCTCCGGACAGGGAGGGACCGGGGAGCTGTTTTTT.

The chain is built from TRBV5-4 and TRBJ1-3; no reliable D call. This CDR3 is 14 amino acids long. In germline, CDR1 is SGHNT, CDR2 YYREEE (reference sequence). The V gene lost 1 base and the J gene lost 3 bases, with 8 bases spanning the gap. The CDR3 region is CASSLPSVGNTIYF. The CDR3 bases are TGTGCCAGCAGCTTGCCGTCAGTTGGAAACACCATATATTTT.

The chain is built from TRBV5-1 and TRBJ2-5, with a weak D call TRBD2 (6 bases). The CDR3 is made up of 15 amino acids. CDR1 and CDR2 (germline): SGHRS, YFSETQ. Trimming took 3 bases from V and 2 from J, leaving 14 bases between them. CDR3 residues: CASSYSPGVQETQYF. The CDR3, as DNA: TGCGCCAGCAGCTACTCCCCGGGAGTGCAAGAGACCCAGTACTTC.

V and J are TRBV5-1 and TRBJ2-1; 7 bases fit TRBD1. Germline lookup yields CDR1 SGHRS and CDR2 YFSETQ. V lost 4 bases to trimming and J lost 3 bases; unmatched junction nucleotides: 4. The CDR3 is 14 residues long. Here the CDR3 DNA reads TGCGCCAGCAGCGTTGGGACAGTCTACAATGAGCAGTTCTTC. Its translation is CASSVGTVYNEQFF.

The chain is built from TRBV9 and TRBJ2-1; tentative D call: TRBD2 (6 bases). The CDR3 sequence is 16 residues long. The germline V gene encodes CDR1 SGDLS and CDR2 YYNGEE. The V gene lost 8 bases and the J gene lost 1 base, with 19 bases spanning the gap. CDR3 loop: CASGLAGRGSYNEQFF. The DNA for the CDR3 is TGTGCCAGTGGGCTGGCCGGGAGAGGATCCTACAATGAGCAGTTCTTC.

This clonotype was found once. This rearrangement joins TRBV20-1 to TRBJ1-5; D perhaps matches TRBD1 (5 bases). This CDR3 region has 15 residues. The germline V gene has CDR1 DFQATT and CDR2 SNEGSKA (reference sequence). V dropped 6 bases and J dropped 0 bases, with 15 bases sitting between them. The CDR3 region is CSAIGGGSSNQPQHF. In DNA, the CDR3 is TGCAGTGCGATCGGGGGGGGGAGTAGCAATCAGCCCCAGCATTTT.

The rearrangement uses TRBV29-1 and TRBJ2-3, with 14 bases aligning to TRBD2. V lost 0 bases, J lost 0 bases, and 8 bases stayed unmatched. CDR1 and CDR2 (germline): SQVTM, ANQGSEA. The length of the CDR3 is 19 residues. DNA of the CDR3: TGCAGCGTTGAAGATTGGGCGGGGACTAGCGGGAGAAGCACAGATACGCAGTATTTT. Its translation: CSVEDWAGTSGRSTDTQYF.